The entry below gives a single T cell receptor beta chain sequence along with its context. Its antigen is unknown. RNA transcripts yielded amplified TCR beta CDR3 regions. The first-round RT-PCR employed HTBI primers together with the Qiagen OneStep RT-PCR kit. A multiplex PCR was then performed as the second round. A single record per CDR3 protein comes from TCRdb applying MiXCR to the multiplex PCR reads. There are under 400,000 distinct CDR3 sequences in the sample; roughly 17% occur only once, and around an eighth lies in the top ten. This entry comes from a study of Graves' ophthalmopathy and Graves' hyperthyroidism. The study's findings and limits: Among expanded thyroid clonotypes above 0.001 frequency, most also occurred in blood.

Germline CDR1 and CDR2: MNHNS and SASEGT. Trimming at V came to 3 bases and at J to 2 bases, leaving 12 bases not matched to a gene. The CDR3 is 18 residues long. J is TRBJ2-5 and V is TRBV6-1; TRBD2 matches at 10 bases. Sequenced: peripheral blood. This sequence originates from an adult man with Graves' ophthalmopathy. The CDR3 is CASSDYPVGTSEQETQYF. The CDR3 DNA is TGTGCCAGCAGTGATTACCCCGTAGGGACTAGCGAGCAAGAGACCCAGTACTTC.